This TCR beta chain came from a study of early T cells in non-severe SARS-CoV-2 infection. Study in general: Bulk RNA isolated from unsorted whole blood underwent sequencing; chains were not paired. Study findings and constraints: The VDJdb matching leaned toward anti-spike CD8 responses and overlooked private and CD4 specificities.

Molecules of cDNA were individually given unique molecular identifiers that were attached to them. TCRdb re-derived calls from the 5' RACE reads in MiXCR, one entry per CDR3 protein. The profile covers tens of thousands of distinct CDR3 sequences, with about 6% appearing a single time and around 21% taken by the ten largest. This CDR3 comprises 16 residues. V was pared by 0 bases and J by 4 bases, with 15 bases between. Germline V gene sequence: CDR1 MGHRA, CDR2 YSYEKL. A word on this clonotype: Its target is not known.

The source of this sequence is an adult who was a healthcare worker with PCR-confirmed SARS-CoV-2 infection or an uninfected control (not recorded which). The chain recombines TRBV4-1 with TRBJ1-2; D uncertain. The sequences come from whole blood, collected at baseline. The CDR3 sequence: CASSQDLAGRSYGYTF. CDR3 coding DNA: TGCGCCAGCAGCCAAGATCTCGCAGGACGTAGCTATGGCTACACCTTC.